This T cell receptor (beta chain) was documented in a study of blood T cell repertoires in COVID-19. TCRdb's table, derived via immunoSEQ multiplex PCR, lists solely in-frame clones and lacks some. The table has 70,000 to 95,000 clones, 70% to 85% seen once; the top ten hold about an eighth. The CDR3 contains 18 residues. V was clipped by 3 bases and J by 0 bases; unmatched bases: 14. Germline V gene data show CDR1 as SNHLY and CDR2 as FYNNEI. The chain employs TRBV2 and TRBJ2-7, with 7 bases that match TRBD1. The TCR comes from a human donor in a cohort sampled during active COVID-19. Sequencing input: peripheral blood. The CDR3 reads CASSDLGGSKRSSYEQYF. In nucleotides, the CDR3 is TGTGCCAGCAGTGATTTAGGGGGCTCAAAACGGAGCTCCTACGAGCAGTACTTC.